These 24 T cell receptor beta chains came from one sample sequenced in a study of identical twins. TCRdb redid the calling of the 5' RACE reads with MiXCR, one entry per CDR3 protein. In the table there are around 680,000 distinct CDR3 sequences, over 8.5% of which are singletons. The same data also contributed to another study, on yellow fever vaccine responses in identical twins.

Sequencing was performed on PBMCs. The receptors originated from a woman younger than 30 in good health.

The rearrangement uses TRBV28 and TRBJ1-2; D may be TRBD1 (5 bases). The CDR3 is made up of 14 amino acids. Germline V gene lookup returns CDR1 MDHEN and CDR2 SYDVKM. Trimming removed 4 bases at V and 4 bases at J, with 13 bases between. CDR3 coding DNA: TGTGCCAGCAGTTCCACCGGGACTTTCTATGGCTACACCTTC. Its translation: CASSSTGTFYGYTF.

The V and J genes are TRBV3-1 and TRBJ2-7; unclear D gene. This CDR3 spans 15 amino acids. The V end lost 4 bases, the J end lost 5 bases, and 18 bases lay between the germline ends. Germline V gene sequence: CDR1 LGHDT, CDR2 YNNKEL (reference sequence). CDR3 amino acids: CASSRGRTKRDEQYF. The DNA of the CDR3 is TGTGCCAGCAGCCGCGGCAGGACGAAGCGAGACGAGCAGTACTTC.

The gene calls are TRBV11-3 and TRBJ1-5, with D hard to call. V was shortened by 1 base and J by 9 bases, with 13 bases between the two germline ends. CDR3 length equals 14 residues. Germline CDR1 reads SGHNT; CDR2 reads YENEEA. The CDR3 region has the DNA TGTGCCAGCAGCTTAGGGGGTTATTGGTGGCCCCAGCATTTT. This translates into CASSLGGYWWPQHF.

In its sample, this clonotype was seen a few times. The chain has TRBV24-1 and TRBJ2-3; the D is unclear. In germline, CDR1 is KGHDR, CDR2 SFDVKD. The germline V and J ends were trimmed by 3 bases and 0 bases, with 9 bases remaining between them. The CDR3 runs to 15 residues. The CDR3 DNA sequence: TGTGCCACCAGTGATGGGGTCAGGAGCACAGATACGCAGTATTTT. This sequence encodes CATSDGVRSTDTQYF.

In this sample, this clonotype turned up a few times. The CDR3, as DNA: TGTGCCAGCAGTACCTCCCCAGGGGCCTCCAATCAGCCCCAGCATTTT. Amino acid sequence: CASSTSPGASNQPQHF. The chain employs TRBV6-1 and TRBJ1-5, with a possible D match to TRBD1 (6 bases). Germline CDR1 reads MNHNS; CDR2 reads SASEGT. The CDR3 has 16 residues. V lost 5 bases to trimming and J lost 3 bases, with 17 bases between them.

Worth noting for this clonotype: One base away lies a much larger clone, so this may be a sequencing read error. The V gene is TRBV6-5, the J gene TRBJ1-5; no reliable D call. The CDR3 extends over 13 amino acids. V gave up 2 bases and J gave up 0 bases, with 2 bases separating them. Germline CDR1 is MNHEY and CDR2 is SVGAGI. Here the CDR3 DNA reads TGTGCCAGCAGTTACACTAGCAATCAGCCCCAGCATTTT. Amino acid sequence: CASSYTSNQPQHF.

The gene calls are TRBV9 and TRBJ2-2; D gene uncertain. V was clipped by 5 bases and J by 4 bases, with 9 bases between them. CDR1 and CDR2 from the germline V gene are SGDLS and YYNGEE. The CDR3 is made up of 13 amino acids. CDR3 DNA: TGTGCCAGCAGTTTCAAAGCCACCGGGGAGCTGTTTTTT. This gives the protein CASSFKATGELFF. Full variable domain (missing parts from reference TRBV9 and TRBJ2-2): DSGVTQTPKHLITATGQRVTLRCSPRSGDLSVYWYQQSLDQGLQFLIQYYNGEERAKGNILERFSAQQFPDLHSELNLSSLELGDSALYFCASSFKATGELFFGEGSRLTVL.

Only a few counts were recorded for this clonotype. The chain uses TRBV27 and TRBJ2-3; D not certain. This CDR3 has 14 residues. Germline values: CDR1 MNHEY, CDR2 SMNVEV (reference sequence). V lost 3 bases and J lost 0, with 7 bases in between. This CDR3 reads CASSFISSTDTQYF. The CDR3 region has the DNA TGTGCCAGCAGTTTCATATCTAGCACAGATACGCAGTATTTT.

The DNA for the CDR3 is TGTGCCAGCAGCCACCGGGCAGGAGTGTACGAGCAGTACTTC. This sequence encodes CASSHRAGVYEQYF. This chain connects TRBV6-2 or TRBV6-3 to TRBJ2-7; D unresolved. There are 14 residues in the CDR3. The V end was cut by 6 bases, the J end by 4 bases, with 16 bases between. Germline V gene sequence: CDR1 MNHEY, CDR2 SVGEGT.

Worth noting for this clonotype: The junction and the germline gene differ at one end; a read error may be behind it. The chain uses TRBV28 and TRBJ2-5; 9 positions agree with TRBD1. This CDR3 spans 11 amino acids. The germline V gene has CDR1 MDHEN and CDR2 SYDVKM. The CDR3 loop is CASSDDRDREF. CDR3 bases: TGTGCCAGCAGCGACGACCGGGACAGGGAATTC.

This chain links TRBV12-3 or TRBV12-4 with TRBJ2-7; tentative D call: TRBD1 (6 bases). The CDR3 is 14 residues long. V gave up 0 bases and J gave up 4 bases, with 10 bases separating them. The CDR3 bases are TGTGCCAGCAGTTTAGCCCTGGACAGATACGAGCAGTACTTC. Amino acids: CASSLALDRYEQYF.

This clonotype was seen only a few times. The rearrangement joins TRBV20-1 to TRBJ1-2; 12 bases fit TRBD1. Looked up from germline, CDR1 is DFQATT and CDR2 is SNEGSKA (reference sequence). The CDR3 consists of 18 residues. The junction had 15 bases not matched to a gene; V was cut back by 2 bases and J by 5 bases. The CDR3 region is CSARSGETGTGGWYGYTF. Here the CDR3 DNA reads TGCAGTGCTAGATCAGGGGAAACCGGGACAGGGGGCTGGTATGGCTACACCTTC.

The chain links TRBV18 to TRBJ2-6; 7 bases agree with TRBD1. Germline V lookup: CDR1 KGHSH, CDR2 LQKENI. The CDR3 loop spans 15 amino acids. V lost 4 bases, J lost 4 bases, and 4 bases stayed unmatched. CDR3 bases: TGTGCCAGCTCACAGGGGGCGCTAGGGGCCAACGTCCTGACTTTC. It specifies CASSQGALGANVLTF. Full variable domain (missing parts from reference TRBV18 and TRBJ2-6): NAGVMQNPRHLVRRRGQEARLRCSPMKGHSHVYWYRQLPEEGLKFMVYLQKENIIDESGMPKERFSAEFPKEGPSILRIQQVVRGDSAAYFCASSQGALGANVLTFGAGSRLTVL.

The genes are TRBV10-3 and TRBJ1-6, with D maybe TRBD1 (5 bases). In germline, CDR1 is ENHRY, CDR2 SYGVKD. Trimming removed 0 bases at V and 5 bases at J, with 14 bases between. The CDR3 consists of 17 residues. CDR3 loop: CAISESGGWRNNSPLHF. CDR3 DNA: TGTGCCATCAGTGAGTCTGGGGGGTGGCGAAATAATTCACCCCTCCACTTT.

This clonotype appeared many times. CDR3 in amino acids: CASSETGRGGNIQYF. The CDR3 nucleotides are TGTGCCAGCAGTGAAACTGGCAGGGGGGGGAACATTCAGTACTTC. The gene calls are TRBV25-1 and TRBJ2-4; D is tentatively TRBD1 or TRBD2 (7 bases each). The V end was cut by 2 bases, the J end by 7 bases, with 15 bases between. The CDR3 loop spans 15 amino acids. The germline CDR1 and CDR2 sequences are MGHDK and SYGVNS.

This clonotype was found a few times. The chain joins TRBV7-9 to TRBJ2-1, with 9 bases that match TRBD1. Per the germline V gene, CDR1 is SEHNR and CDR2 is FQNEAQ (reference sequence). After removal of 3 bases from V and 8 bases from J, the junction contained 11 bases not matched to a gene. The CDR3 has 16 residues. CDR3 sequence: CASSFGVTGGEDEQFF. CDR3 nucleotides: TGTGCCAGCAGCTTTGGGGTTACAGGGGGCGAGGATGAGCAGTTCTTC.

At least ten counts were recorded for this clonotype. The rearrangement links TRBV24-1 to TRBJ1-5, with a tentative D call TRBD1 (6 bases). Trimming took off 5 bases at V and 5 bases at J, with 12 bases between the two ends. This CDR3 spans 14 amino acids. Germline V gives CDR1 KGHDR, CDR2 SFDVKD. The CDR3 DNA is TGTGCCACCAGTGCTGGGGGGGCAGATCAGCCCCAGCATTTT. Residues: CATSAGGADQPQHF.

In DNA, the CDR3 is TGTGCCAGCCTCGAGACAGGAGTCCACGAGCAGTACTTC. Its protein is CASLETGVHEQYF. The chain uses TRBV6-6 and TRBJ2-7; possibly TRBD1 for D (6 bases). The germline V gene has CDR1 MNHNY and CDR2 SVGAGI (reference sequence). This CDR3 comprises 13 residues. Trimming pared 8 bases from V and 5 bases from J, leaving 16 bases between.

This clonotype was detected only a few times. This rearrangement joins TRBV29-1 to TRBJ2-3; no clear D gene. The ends were cut back, 6 bases at V and 4 bases at J, with 20 bases in the middle. The CDR3 extends over 15 amino acids. CDR1 and CDR2 (germline): SQVTM, ANQGSEA. In DNA, the CDR3 is TGCAGCGTCGCGACATATCCCCAGTCCGCAGATACGCAGTATTTT. Translated, it gives CSVATYPQSADTQYF.

This clonotype was counted between two and nine times. The chain is built from TRBV30 and TRBJ1-6; D is unresolved. The CDR3 runs to 13 residues. The germline V gene encodes CDR1 GTSNPN and CDR2 SVGIG (reference sequence). V was cut by 2 bases and J by 6 bases, with 8 bases left in between. For the CDR3, the DNA is TGTGCCTGGAGTACTGACCGTAATTCACCCCTCCACTTT. Residues: CAWSTDRNSPLHF.

V usage is TRBV6-6 and J usage is TRBJ2-2; no clear D gene. Trimming shortened V by 0 bases and J by 8 bases, and 7 bases separated the two germline ends. The CDR3 is 13 residues long. The germline V gene encodes CDR1 MNHNY and CDR2 SVGAGI (reference sequence). CDR3 DNA sequence: TGTGCCAGCAGTTACTCTCTGGGAGGGGAGCTGTTTTTT. Its translation: CASSYSLGGELFF.

There are many counts of this clonotype. The chain is built from TRBV27 and TRBJ2-5; 10 bases line up with TRBD1. The germline CDR1 and CDR2 sequences are MNHEY and SMNVEV (reference sequence). This CDR3 has 15 amino acids. Trimming cost V 6 bases and J 4 bases; bases outside gene matches: 8. Written as DNA, the CDR3 is TGTGCCAGCAGCCGAGGGGACAGGGGTGTAGAGACCCAGTACTTC. Residues: CASSRGDRGVETQYF.

This clonotype was counted a few times. V gene TRBV6-2 or TRBV6-3 combines with J gene TRBJ1-1, with TRBD1 identical over 7 bases. CDR1 MNHEY and CDR2 SVGEGT come from the germline V gene. Trimming removed 6 bases from V and 0 bases from J; junction bases left unmatched: 13. The CDR3 has 17 amino acids. The CDR3 DNA reads as TGTGCCAGCAGGCTAACATTAGAAGGGGGCGTGAACACTGAAGCTTTCTTT. It is translated as CASRLTLEGGVNTEAFF.

A few counts support this clonotype. The chain links TRBV27 to TRBJ1-1; 9 bases match TRBD1. The CDR3 runs 17 residues. The V segment lost 8 bases and the J segment 0 bases; nucleotides outside the gene matches: 13. The germline gives CDR1 MNHEY, CDR2 SMNVEV (reference sequence). CDR3 nucleotides: TGTGCCAGCGGAACCCTCACCGGGACAGGGTTGAACACTGAAGCTTTCTTT. Its protein product is CASGTLTGTGLNTEAFF.